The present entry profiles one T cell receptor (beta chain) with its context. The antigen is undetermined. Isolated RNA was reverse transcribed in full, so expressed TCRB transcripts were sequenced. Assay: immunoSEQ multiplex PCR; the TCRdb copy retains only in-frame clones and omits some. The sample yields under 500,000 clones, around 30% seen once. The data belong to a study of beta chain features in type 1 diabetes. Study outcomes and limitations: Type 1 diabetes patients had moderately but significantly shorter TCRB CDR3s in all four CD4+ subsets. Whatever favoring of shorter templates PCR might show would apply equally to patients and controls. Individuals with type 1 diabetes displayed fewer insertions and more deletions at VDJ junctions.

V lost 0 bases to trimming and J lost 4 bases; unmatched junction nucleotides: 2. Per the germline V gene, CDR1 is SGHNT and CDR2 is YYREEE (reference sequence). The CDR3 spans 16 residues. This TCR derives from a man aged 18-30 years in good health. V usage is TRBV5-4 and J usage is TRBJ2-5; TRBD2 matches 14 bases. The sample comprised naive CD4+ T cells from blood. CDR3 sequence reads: CASSLAGTSGRETQYF. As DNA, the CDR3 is TGTGCCAGCAGCTTGGCCGGGACTAGCGGGAGAGAGACCCAGTACTTC.